A single sample gave rise to the 20 T cell receptor beta chains below, sequenced in a study of blood T cell repertoires in COVID-19. Sequenced by immunoSEQ multiplex PCR; TCRdb stores in-frame clones only, minus some. The sample holds about 370,000 clones, 90% seen once. Sequencing was carried out using peripheral blood. The receptors stem from a man aged 18-30 years with active or convalescent COVID-19.

This chain joins TRBV7-2 and TRBJ1-3; D is unresolved. This CDR3 comprises 15 residues. The V end lost 2 bases, the J end lost 0 bases, and 8 bases lay between the germline ends. The germline V gene has CDR1 SGHTA and CDR2 FQGNSA. CDR3 sequence reads: CASSLLENSGNTIYF. In DNA, the CDR3 is TGTGCCAGCAGCTTATTAGAGAACTCTGGAAACACCATATATTTT.

The chain is built from TRBV4-2 and TRBJ1-3, with D possibly TRBD1 on 5 matching bases. Deletions cut 4 bases from V and 9 bases from J, with 16 bases between. CDR1 is LGHNA and CDR2 is YNFKEQ in the germline V gene. The CDR3 runs 14 residues. Here the CDR3 reads CASSPGGDAGTIYF. The CDR3 DNA follows: TGTGCCAGCAGCCCTGGGGGGGATGCTGGCACCATATATTTT.

CDR3 sequence reads: CASSAGQNTEAFF. The CDR3 coding sequence is TGTGCCAGCAGCGCAGGACAGAACACTGAAGCTTTCTTT. The genes are TRBV6-4 and TRBJ1-1; TRBD1 is a possible D gene (5 bases). Germline values: CDR1 MRHNA, CDR2 SNTAGT. Trimming pared 6 bases from V and 1 base from J, leaving 9 bases between. The length of the CDR3 is 13 residues.

This chain joins TRBV7-3 and TRBJ1-1; the match to TRBD1 covers 7 bases. With 6 bases clipped from V and 3 bases from J, the junction kept 7 bases outside the gene matches. In germline, CDR1 is SGHTA, CDR2 FQGTGA. There are 14 residues in the CDR3. CDR3 in amino acids: CASRTQGRDTEAFF. CDR3 bases: TGTGCCAGCAGAACACAGGGGCGGGACACTGAAGCTTTCTTT.

This clone is a singleton in its sample. The chain employs TRBV18 and TRBJ2-5; weak D call: TRBD1 (5 bases). V lost 3 bases and J lost 4, with 6 bases in between. The CDR3 is 12 residues long. Germline CDR1 and CDR2: KGHSH and LQKENI. The CDR3 protein is CASSPQGETQYF. Written as DNA, the CDR3 is TGTGCCAGCTCACCCCAGGGAGAGACCCAGTACTTC. Supplemented by reference TRBV18 and TRBJ2-5, the full variable domain reads NAGVMQNPRHLVRRRGQEARLRCSPMKGHSHVYWYRQLPEEGLKFMVYLQKENIIDESGMPKERFSAEFPKEGPSILRIQQVVRGDSAAYFCASSPQGETQYFGPGTRLLVL.

A single count supports this clone. V is TRBV19 and J is TRBJ2-7; tentative D call: TRBD1 (5 bases). The CDR3 length is 13 residues. The V end lost 1 base, the J end lost 4 bases, and 8 bases lay between the germline ends. The germline gives CDR1 LNHDA, CDR2 SQIVND (reference sequence). CDR3 in DNA: TGTGCCAGTAGTATAGCGTACAGGTACGAGCAGTACTTC. Translating it yields CASSIAYRYEQYF. The whole variable domain, remainder taken from reference TRBV19 and TRBJ2-7, is DGGITQSPKYLFRKEGQNVTLSCEQNLNHDAMYWYRQDPGQGLRLIYYSQIVNDFQKGDIAEGYSVSREKKESFPLTVTSAQKNPTAFYLCASSIAYRYEQYFGPGTRLTVT.

The V and J genes are TRBV9 and TRBJ2-5, with D possibly TRBD2 on 6 matching bases. Germline CDR1 reads SGDLS; CDR2 reads YYNGEE. V was clipped by 3 bases and J by 7 bases, with 16 bases between them. CDR3 size: 14 residues. The CDR3 coding sequence is TGTGCCAGCAGCGGGGGGTTTCCGCGGGGGACCCAGTACTTC. Protein sequence: CASSGGFPRGTQYF. Based on the CDR3 plus reference TRBV9 and TRBJ2-5, the full variable domain is DSGVTQTPKHLITATGQRVTLRCSPRSGDLSVYWYQQSLDQGLQFLIQYYNGEERAKGNILERFSAQQFPDLHSELNLSSLELGDSALYFCASSGGFPRGTQYFGPGTRLLVL.

This rearrangement joins TRBV4-1 to TRBJ1-5, with 10 bases identical to TRBD1. Germline-derived CDR1 and CDR2 are MGHRA and YSYEKL. V shed 4 bases and J 3 bases; nucleotides not matched to a gene: 6. This CDR3 is built from 16 residues. CDR3 sequence reads: CASSLPDRGNNQPQHF. CDR3 sequence (DNA): TGCGCCAGCAGCCTCCCGGACAGGGGGAACAATCAGCCCCAGCATTTT.

The chain has TRBV4-1 and TRBJ2-5; 9 bases are shared with TRBD2. Germline trimming cut 3 bases from V and 0 bases from J; bases unmatched to any gene: 8. The germline CDR1 and CDR2 sequences are MGHRA and YSYEKL. The CDR3 extends over 17 amino acids. CDR3 loop: CASSQASGAWDQETQYF. The CDR3 DNA reads TGCGCCAGCAGCCAGGCTAGCGGGGCATGGGACCAAGAGACCCAGTACTTC.

The J gene is TRBJ2-7, the V gene TRBV29-1, with TRBD2 as a possible D gene (5 bases). CDR1 is SQVTM, CDR2 ANQGSEA, per germline. The V gene lost 6 bases and the J gene lost 5 bases, with 17 bases spanning the gap. The CDR3 runs 13 residues. The CDR3 protein is CSVAGQLSHEQYF. In DNA, the CDR3 is TGCAGCGTCGCGGGCCAATTGTCCCACGAGCAGTACTTC.

The V call is TRBV28, the J call TRBJ1-1, with 10 bases fitting TRBD1. The CDR3 length is 15 residues. Germline CDR1 and CDR2: MDHEN and SYDVKM. With 4 bases clipped from V and 6 bases from J, the junction kept 8 bases outside the gene matches. For the CDR3, the DNA is TGTGCCAGCAGTTACCCGGGACAGGGGAGGTCTGAAGCTTTCTTT. It yields the protein CASSYPGQGRSEAFF.

V and J are TRBV5-1 and TRBJ2-7, with 9 bases that match TRBD1. V shed 0 bases, J shed 3 bases, and the junction held 7 bases outside the gene matches. The CDR3 extends over 16 amino acids. Per germline, CDR1 SGHRS and CDR2 YFSETQ. This CDR3 is CASSLALQGASYEQYF. Written as DNA, the CDR3 is TGCGCCAGCAGCTTGGCCCTACAGGGGGCTAGCTACGAGCAGTACTTC. The variable domain in full, with the rest retrieved from reference TRBV5-1 and TRBJ2-7, is KAGVTQTPRYLIKTRGQQVTLSCSPISGHRSVSWYQQTPGQGLQFLFEYFSETQRNKGNFPGRFSGRQFSNSRSEMNVSTLELGDSALYLCASSLALQGASYEQYFGPGTRLTVT.

The chain joins TRBV27 to TRBJ2-7; D may be TRBD1 (5 bases). The CDR3 length is 13 residues. CDR1 is MNHEY, CDR2 SMNVEV, per germline (reference sequence). The V gene lost 6 bases and the J gene lost 2 bases, with 11 bases spanning the gap. The CDR3 sequence: CASSPDRAYEQYF. The CDR3 nucleotides are TGTGCCAGCAGCCCTGACAGAGCCTACGAGCAGTACTTC.

V usage is TRBV18 and J usage is TRBJ2-4, with D hard to call. There are 15 residues in the CDR3. V lost 0 bases, J lost 1 base, and 7 bases lay in between. Per germline, CDR1 KGHSH and CDR2 LQKENI. The CDR3 sequence: CASSPPRQAKNIQYF. The CDR3 bases are TGTGCCAGCTCACCACCGAGGCAGGCCAAAAACATTCAGTACTTC.

CDR3 nucleotides: TGCAGTGCTAGTGTACAGGGGAACGAGCAGTACTTC. It yields the protein CSASVQGNEQYF. V usage is TRBV20-1 and J usage is TRBJ2-7, with 7 bases fitting TRBD1. From germline, CDR1 is DFQATT and CDR2 SNEGSKA (reference sequence). CDR3 length equals 12 residues. V lost 3 bases to trimming and J lost 5 bases; unmatched junction nucleotides: 4.

CDR3 sequence reads: CASSLGGLLYEQYF. CDR3 in DNA: TGTGCCAGCAGCTTAGGGGGACTTCTCTACGAGCAGTACTTC. The gene calls are TRBV7-2 and TRBJ2-7; a weak D match, TRBD2 (6 bases). Germline CDR1 reads SGHTA; CDR2 reads FQGNSA. The CDR3 has 14 amino acids. Deletions cut 1 base from V and 3 bases from J, with 10 bases between.

The chain carries TRBV6-5 and TRBJ2-5; TRBD2 agrees at 12 bases. In germline, CDR1 is MNHEY, CDR2 SVGAGI. The CDR3 covers 16 residues. V was pared by 2 bases and J by 1 base, with 2 bases of the junction left unmatched. CDR3 bases: TGTGCCAGCAGTTACGGGACTAGCGGGCCCCAAGAGACCCAGTACTTC. As protein: CASSYGTSGPQETQYF.

The chain uses TRBV5-6 and TRBJ1-1, with 12 bases that match TRBD1. The CDR3 is 15 amino acids. Trimming took 7 bases from V and 1 from J; bases not matched to a gene: 5. CDR1 SGHDT and CDR2 YYEEEE come from the germline V gene. CDR3 protein: CASRRDRGRNTEAFF. The CDR3 bases are TGTGCCAGCCGCCGGGACAGGGGGCGGAACACTGAAGCTTTCTTT.

This sequence joins TRBV4-1 and TRBJ2-2, with 7 bases fitting TRBD2. Losses at the gene ends were 5 bases for V and 1 base for J; bases not matched to a gene: 4. This CDR3 is built from 15 residues. The germline V gene encodes CDR1 MGHRA and CDR2 YSYEKL. The CDR3: CASSSLAVNTGELFF. The CDR3 nucleotides are TGCGCCAGCAGCAGCCTAGCGGTGAACACCGGGGAGCTGTTTTTT.

The V call is TRBV28, the J call TRBJ2-3, with D maybe TRBD2 (5 bases). This CDR3 contains 19 residues. With 1 base removed from V and 1 base from J, the gap between germline ends came to 21 bases. In germline, CDR1 is MDHEN, CDR2 SYDVKM. Written as DNA, the CDR3 is TGTGCCAGCAGTTTATCGACTACTACCGACCAGGCGGGCACAGATACGCAGTATTTT. Its translation: CASSLSTTTDQAGTDTQYF.